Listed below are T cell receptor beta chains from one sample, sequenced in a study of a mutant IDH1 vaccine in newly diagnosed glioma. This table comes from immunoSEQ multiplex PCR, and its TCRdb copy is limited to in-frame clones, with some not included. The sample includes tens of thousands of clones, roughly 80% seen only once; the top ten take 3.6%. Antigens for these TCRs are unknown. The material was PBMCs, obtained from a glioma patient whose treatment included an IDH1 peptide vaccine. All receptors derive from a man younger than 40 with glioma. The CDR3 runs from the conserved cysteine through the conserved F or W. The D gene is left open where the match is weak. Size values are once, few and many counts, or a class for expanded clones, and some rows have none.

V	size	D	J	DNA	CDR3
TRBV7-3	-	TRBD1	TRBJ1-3	TGTGCCAGCAGCCCTAACAGGGGCTCTGGAAACACCATATATTTT	CASSPNRGSGNTIYF
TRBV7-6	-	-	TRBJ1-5	TGTGCCAGCAGCTTAGGGGACGGATATCAGCCCCAGCATTTT	CASSLGDGYQPQHF
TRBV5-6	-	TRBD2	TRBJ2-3	TGTGCCAGCAGCCTCCGATTACTAGCGGGGGGTGTCACAGATACGCAGTATTTT	CASSLRLLAGGVTDTQYF
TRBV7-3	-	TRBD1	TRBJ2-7	TGTGCCAGCAGCTCAGAGGGGGCCTCCTACGAGCAGTACTTC	CASSSEGASYEQYF
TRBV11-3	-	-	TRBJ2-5	TGTGCCAGCAGCTCCCCCCCCAGGGAGACCCAGTACTTC	CASSSPPRETQYF
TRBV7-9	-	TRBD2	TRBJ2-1	TGTGCCAGCAGCTTGACTAGCGGGAGTTCTGAGCAGTTCTTC	CASSLTSGSSEQFF
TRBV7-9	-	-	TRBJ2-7	TGTGCCAGCAGCCCAGACAGTTCCTACGAGCAGTACTTC	CASSPDSSYEQYF
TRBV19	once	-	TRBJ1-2	TGTGCCAGTAGGTACATGGCTCTGGACTATGGCTACACCTTC	CASRYMALDYGYTF
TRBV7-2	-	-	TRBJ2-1	TGTGCCAGCAGCTTAGTGACAGAAACCTCCTACAATGAGCAGTTCTTC	CASSLVTETSYNEQFF
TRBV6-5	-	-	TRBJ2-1	TGTGCCAGCTATCAGGGTAATGAGCAGTTCTTC	CASYQGNEQFF
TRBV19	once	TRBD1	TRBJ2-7	TGTGCCAGTAGTACTGAGGACAGGGGGCTATACGAGCAGTACTTC	CASSTEDRGLYEQYF
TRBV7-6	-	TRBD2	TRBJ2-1	TGTGCCAGCAGCTTATATCAGCGGGGGGCCGAAAATGAGCAGTTCTTC	CASSLYQRGAENEQFF
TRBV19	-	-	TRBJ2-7	TGTGCCAGTAGTATAGCGGGGCCCCACTACGAGCAGTACTTC	CASSIAGPHYEQYF
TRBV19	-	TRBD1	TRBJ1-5	TGTGCCAGTACCCCGGGACAGGGCAGTAGGCCCCAGCATTTT	CASTPGQGSRPQHF
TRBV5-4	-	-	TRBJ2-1	TGTGCCAGCAGCTTATCGCAGGGGTCCACCTACAATGAGCAGTTCTTC	CASSLSQGSTYNEQFF
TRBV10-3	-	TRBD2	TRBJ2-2	TGTGCCACATCGGCCACCGCGGGAGGCTACTTATCGAACACCGGGGAGCTGTTTTTT	CATSATAGGYLSNTGELFF
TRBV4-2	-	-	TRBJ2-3	TGTGCCAGCAGCCAACTCGGGGCCTCGGATACGCAGTATTTT	CASSQLGASDTQYF
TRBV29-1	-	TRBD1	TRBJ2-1	TGCAGCGCACTCCCGGGACAGGGGTATGAGCAGTTCTTC	CSALPGQGYEQFF
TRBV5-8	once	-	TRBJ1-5	TGTGCCAGCAGCTTTCAGGGCGGTCAGCCCCAGCATTTT	CASSFQGGQPQHF
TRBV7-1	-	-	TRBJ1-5	TGTGCCAGCAGCTTATTGCGCAGCAATCAGCCCCAGCATTTT	CASSLLRSNQPQHF
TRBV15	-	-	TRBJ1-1	TGTGCCACCAGCAGTACAGGGTTTATGGCTTTCTTT	CATSSTGFMAFF
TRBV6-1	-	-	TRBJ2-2	TGTGCCAGCAGAAAATTGAACACCGGGGAGCTGTTTTTT	CASRKLNTGELFF
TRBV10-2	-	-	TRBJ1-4	TGCGCCAGCAGACTTGGCGACGGAGGGAAACTGTTTTTT	CASRLGDGGKLFF
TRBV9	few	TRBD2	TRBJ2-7	TGTGCCAGCAGCCCTGGGACTAGGTCTCCCTACGAGCAGTACTTC	CASSPGTRSPYEQYF
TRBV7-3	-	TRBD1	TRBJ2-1	TGTGCCAGCAGCCGGGGACAGGGTCGCGATGAGCAGTTCTTC	CASSRGQGRDEQFF
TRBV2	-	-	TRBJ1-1	TGTGCCAGCAGTCAAGGGTTTGGGTCAGCTTTCTTT	CASSQGFGSAFF
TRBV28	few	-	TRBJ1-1	TGTGCCACCGGGTTTTCGGACACTGAAGCTTTCTTT	CATGFSDTEAFF
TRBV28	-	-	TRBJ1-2	TGTGCCAGCAGGCTACAGGGCCATGGCTACACCTTC	CASRLQGHGYTF
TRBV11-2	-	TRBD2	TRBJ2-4	TGTGCCAGCAGCTTAGCCCTAGCGGGGATAGGAAACATTCAGTACTTC	CASSLALAGIGNIQYF
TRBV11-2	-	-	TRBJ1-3	TGTGCCAGCAGCTCCCTACAGGGCTCTGGAAACACCATATATTTT	CASSSLQGSGNTIYF
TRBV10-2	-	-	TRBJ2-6	TGCGCCAGCAGTGAGGGGGCGAGCTTGTGGGCCAACGTCCTGACTTTC	CASSEGASLWANVLTF
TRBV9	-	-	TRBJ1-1	TGTGCCAGCACTCAGGGCCCGGGCACTGAAGCTTTCTTT	CASTQGPGTEAFF
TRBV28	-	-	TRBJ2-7	TGTGCCAGCAGTTTATTGATCGGCAGGGCCCGCTCCTACGAGCAGTACTTC	CASSLLIGRARSYEQYF
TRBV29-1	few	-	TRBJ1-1	TGCAGCGTTGAAGATGGGGTTTTAGGCGGGACTGAAGCTTTCTTT	CSVEDGVLGGTEAFF
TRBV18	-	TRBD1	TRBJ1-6	TGTGCCAGCTCACCCCCCGGACAGGGTGGTTCACCCCTCCACTTT	CASSPPGQGGSPLHF
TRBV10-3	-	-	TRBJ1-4	TGTGCCATCAGTGAGTCCGGGTTAACTAGATCAACTAATGAAAAACTGTTTTTT	CAISESGLTRSTNEKLFF
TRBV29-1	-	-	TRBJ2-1	TGCAGCGTTGTGGTAGGCTACTACAATGAGCAGTTCTTC	CSVVVGYYNEQFF
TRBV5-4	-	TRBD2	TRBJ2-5	TGTGCCAGCAGCGAGGGACTAGCGACACGACAAGAGACCCAGTACTTC	CASSEGLATRQETQYF
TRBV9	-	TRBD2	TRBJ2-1	TGTGCCAGCAGCGTAGCTACGTGGGGGGGCTCCTACAATGAGCAGTTCTTC	CASSVATWGGSYNEQFF
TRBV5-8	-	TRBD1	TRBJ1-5	TGTGCCAGCAGCTTTCTCGCGGGACAGGGCAATCAGCCCCAGCATTTT	CASSFLAGQGNQPQHF
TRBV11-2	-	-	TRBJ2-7	TGTGCCAGCAGCTTAGGGGCGGGTCACCCAGACGAGCAGTACTTC	CASSLGAGHPDEQYF
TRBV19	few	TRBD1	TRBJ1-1	TGTGCCAGTAGTTGGGACAGAGGGAGCACTGAAGCTTTCTTT	CASSWDRGSTEAFF
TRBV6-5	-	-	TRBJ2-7	TGTGCCAGCAGTTCGGGAAGATCCTACGAGCAGTACTTC	CASSSGRSYEQYF
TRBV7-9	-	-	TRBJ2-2	TGTGCCAGCAGCTTGGGGGGAACCGGGGAGCTGTTTTTT	CASSLGGTGELFF
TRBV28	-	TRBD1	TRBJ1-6	TGTGCCAGCATAAGGGACAGGGGGCTTTGGGGGTCACCCCTCCACTTT	CASIRDRGLWGSPLHF
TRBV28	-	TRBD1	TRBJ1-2	TGTGCCAGCCTGGACAGGGGTACCAACTATGGCTACACCTTC	CASLDRGTNYGYTF
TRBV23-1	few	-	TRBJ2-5	TGCGCCAGCAGCCAGGGGATTCGAGAGACCCAGTACTTC	CASSQGIRETQYF
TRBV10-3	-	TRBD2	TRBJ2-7	TGTGCCATCAGTGAGTCGGGAGGGTCCTACGAGCAGTACTTC	CAISESGGSYEQYF
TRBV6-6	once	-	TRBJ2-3	TGTGCCAGCAGTTACGACCCTTATACGCAGTATTTT	CASSYDPYTQYF
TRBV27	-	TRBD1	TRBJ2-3	TGTGCCAGCAGTTTAGACAGGGGGAGCACAGATACGCAGTATTTT	CASSLDRGSTDTQYF
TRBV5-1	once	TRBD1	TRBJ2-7	TGCGCCAGCAGCCTGGACAGGGAATTCTACGAGCAGTACTTC	CASSLDREFYEQYF
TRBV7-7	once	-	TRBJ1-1	TGTGCCAGCAGCTTAGAAAGGGACACTGAAGCTTTCTTT	CASSLERDTEAFF
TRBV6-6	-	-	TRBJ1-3	TGTGCCAGCAGGCGCCTTTCGGGCTCTGGAAACACCATATATTTT	CASRRLSGSGNTIYF
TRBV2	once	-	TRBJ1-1	TGTGCCAATATACAGGATTTGAACACTGAAGCTTTCTTT	CANIQDLNTEAFF
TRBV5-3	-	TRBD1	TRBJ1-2	TGTGCCAGAAGCTGGAACAGGGGCCCTTACTATGGCTACACCTTC	CARSWNRGPYYGYTF
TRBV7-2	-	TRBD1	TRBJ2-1	TGTGCCAGCAGCTCCCGGACAGGGGGAGGCAATGAGCAGTTCTTC	CASSSRTGGGNEQFF
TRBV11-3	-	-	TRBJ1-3	TGTGCCAGCAGCCTTAAAGCTGGAAACACCATATATTTT	CASSLKAGNTIYF